These T cell receptor beta chains were read from a single sample in a study of blood T cell repertoires in COVID-19. The repertoire was sequenced with immunoSEQ multiplex PCR; TCRdb's copy has only in-frame clones and lacks some. Of roughly 250,000 clones listed, around 87% were seen once; the top ten hold approximately 3.5%. The specimen was PBMCs or T cells enriched from blood (not recorded which). These receptors all come from a woman in her forties with acute COVID-19. Each CDR3 is given with its conserved first and last residue. A D gene is named only where the DNA matches it firmly. A row's size may be missing; if present it is once, few, many or a size class.

j_call: TRBJ1-3; v_call: TRBV4-1; d_call: .; clone_size: once; cdr3_nt: TGCGCCAGCAGCCAACAGGGTGGGGACACCATATATTTT; cdr3_aa: CASSQQGGDTIYF
j_call: TRBJ2-3; v_call: TRBV11-3; d_call: .; clone_size: .; cdr3_nt: TGTGCCAGCAGCTTAGATTGGCCAGATACGCAGTATTTT; cdr3_aa: CASSLDWPDTQYF
j_call: TRBJ2-1; v_call: TRBV7-9; d_call: .; clone_size: once; cdr3_nt: TGTGCCAGCAGCCCTCCAGGACAGATTAACAATGAGCAGTTCTTC; cdr3_aa: CASSPPGQINNEQFF
j_call: TRBJ1-5; v_call: TRBV20-1; d_call: .; clone_size: .; cdr3_nt: TGCAGTGCTAGTTCGGGAGATAGCAATCAGCCCCAACATTTT; cdr3_aa: CSASSGDSNQPQHF
j_call: TRBJ2-7; v_call: TRBV11-3; d_call: .; clone_size: .; cdr3_nt: TGTGCCAGCAGCTTAGGGCCGGGAGTACAATACGAGCAGTACTTC; cdr3_aa: CASSLGPGVQYEQYF
j_call: TRBJ2-1; v_call: TRBV10-2; d_call: TRBD2; clone_size: .; cdr3_nt: TGCGCCAGCAGTGAGTCTTGGGCGGGAGATGTCGATGAGCAGTTCTTC; cdr3_aa: CASSESWAGDVDEQFF
j_call: TRBJ2-5; v_call: TRBV7-9; d_call: .; clone_size: .; cdr3_nt: TGTGCCAGCAGCTTAACCGGGACTTCTGAAGAGACCCAGTACTTC; cdr3_aa: CASSLTGTSEETQYF
j_call: TRBJ2-7; v_call: TRBV6-5; d_call: TRBD1; clone_size: .; cdr3_nt: TGTGCCAGCAGGACAGGGGGCTTCTACGAGCAGTACTTC; cdr3_aa: CASRTGGFYEQYF
j_call: TRBJ2-1; v_call: TRBV5-1; d_call: TRBD1; clone_size: .; cdr3_nt: TGCGCCAGCAGTGAACCCCCAGGGACAGGGGGCTCCTACAATGAGCAGTTCTTC; cdr3_aa: CASSEPPGTGGSYNEQFF
j_call: TRBJ1-5; v_call: TRBV20-1; d_call: .; clone_size: .; cdr3_nt: TGCAGTGCTAGTGCGGGAGAGGATCAGCCCCAGCATTTT; cdr3_aa: CSASAGEDQPQHF
j_call: TRBJ1-2; v_call: TRBV5-4; d_call: TRBD1; clone_size: .; cdr3_nt: TGTGCCAGCAGCTTGGGGGGACAGGGTATCGATGGCTACACCTTC; cdr3_aa: CASSLGGQGIDGYTF
j_call: TRBJ1-5; v_call: TRBV3-1/TRBV3-2; d_call: TRBD1; clone_size: .; cdr3_nt: TGTGCCAGCAGCCAAGTAATCAACCGACCTACAGGGGACCAGCCCCAGCATTTT; cdr3_aa: CASSQVINRPTGDQPQHF
j_call: TRBJ1-1; v_call: TRBV19; d_call: .; clone_size: .; cdr3_nt: TGTGCCAGTAGTATTGGGACACCGAACACTGAAGCTTTCTTT; cdr3_aa: CASSIGTPNTEAFF
j_call: TRBJ2-7; v_call: TRBV10-3; d_call: TRBD1; clone_size: .; cdr3_nt: TGTGCCGTGCGCCAGGGGGACAGCCAAAACTACGAGCAGTACTTC; cdr3_aa: CAVRQGDSQNYEQYF
j_call: TRBJ2-6; v_call: TRBV24-1; d_call: .; clone_size: .; cdr3_nt: TGTGCCACCAGTGGACACGGCTCTGGGGCCAACGTCCTGACTTTC; cdr3_aa: CATSGHGSGANVLTF
j_call: TRBJ2-2; v_call: TRBV5-1; d_call: TRBD2; clone_size: .; cdr3_nt: TGCGCCAGCAGCTCAACGGGAGGCCAAATGAGTACCGGGGAGCTGTTTTTT; cdr3_aa: CASSSTGGQMSTGELFF
j_call: TRBJ2-7; v_call: TRBV2; d_call: .; clone_size: .; cdr3_nt: TGTGCCAGCAGTGAGGACTTCTCCTACGAGCAGTACTTC; cdr3_aa: CASSEDFSYEQYF
j_call: TRBJ1-2; v_call: TRBV3-1/TRBV3-2; d_call: .; clone_size: .; cdr3_nt: TGTGCCAGCAGCCAAGAAAGCCCAGGGGAAAATGGCTACACCTTC; cdr3_aa: CASSQESPGENGYTF
j_call: TRBJ1-4; v_call: TRBV5-1; d_call: .; clone_size: .; cdr3_nt: TGCGCCAGCAGCTGGTCCGGGACATTGGTTGAAAAACTGTTTTTT; cdr3_aa: CASSWSGTLVEKLFF
j_call: TRBJ2-7; v_call: TRBV5-1; d_call: .; clone_size: .; cdr3_nt: TGCGCCAGCAGCAACCGGGACAACTCCTACGAGCAGTACTTC; cdr3_aa: CASSNRDNSYEQYF
j_call: TRBJ1-4; v_call: TRBV25-1; d_call: TRBD1; clone_size: .; cdr3_nt: TGTGCCAGCGGGGACAGGGGGGCAACTAATGAAAAACTGTTTTTT; cdr3_aa: CASGDRGATNEKLFF
j_call: TRBJ2-7; v_call: TRBV5-1; d_call: TRBD2; clone_size: few; cdr3_nt: TGCGCCAGCAGCTTGTTGGGGGGCCGGACTAGCCCAAACGAGCAGTACTTC; cdr3_aa: CASSLLGGRTSPNEQYF
j_call: TRBJ2-7; v_call: TRBV27; d_call: TRBD1; clone_size: .; cdr3_nt: TGTGCCAGCAGTTTAATTACAGGGGGCTACGAGCAGTACTTC; cdr3_aa: CASSLITGGYEQYF
j_call: TRBJ2-1; v_call: TRBV4-1; d_call: TRBD2; clone_size: once; cdr3_nt: TGCGCCAGCAGCCAACCGGTAGCGGGACGAACCTACAATGAGCAGTTCTTC; cdr3_aa: CASSQPVAGRTYNEQFF